These 25 T cell receptor beta chains originate from one sample sequenced in a study of beta chain features in type 1 diabetes. Expressed TCRB transcripts were sequenced because the isolated RNA had all been reverse transcribed beforehand. TCRdb's copy holds only in-frame clones and misses some; the assay was immunoSEQ multiplex PCR. The sample consists of about 620,000 clones, around 16% of them appearing once. What was sequenced was naive CD4+ T cells from blood. All receptors derive from a man aged 18 to 29 in good health.

The genes are TRBV5-1 and TRBJ2-5; D is perhaps TRBD2 (5 bases). The CDR3 loop spans 15 amino acids. V lost 0 bases, J lost 4 bases, and 13 bases lay in between. Germline V gene lookup returns CDR1 SGHRS and CDR2 YFSETQ. The CDR3 protein is CASSLVPGKGETQYF. DNA of the CDR3: TGCGCCAGCAGCTTGGTTCCGGGGAAGGGAGAGACCCAGTACTTC. Full variable domain (outside the CDR3, taken from reference TRBV5-1 and TRBJ2-5): KAGVTQTPRYLIKTRGQQVTLSCSPISGHRSVSWYQQTPGQGLQFLFEYFSETQRNKGNFPGRFSGRQFSNSRSEMNVSTLELGDSALYLCASSLVPGKGETQYFGPGTRLLVL.

This clone came up a few times. Here the CDR3 reads CASRTQTGNGANVLTF. CDR3 DNA: TGTGCCAGCAGAACCCAGACAGGGAATGGGGCCAACGTCCTGACTTTC. The rearrangement uses TRBV28 and TRBJ2-6, with TRBD1 matching over 7 bases. CDR3 size: 16 residues. V lost 6 bases to trimming and J lost 3 bases; unmatched junction nucleotides: 8. Germline V gene lookup returns CDR1 MDHEN and CDR2 SYDVKM.

About this clone: This CDR3 is also generated by other DNA sequences in the sample. The V and J genes are TRBV7-2 and TRBJ1-2, with 7 bases matching TRBD1. The CDR3 sequence is 14 residues long. J was trimmed by 2 bases and V by 5 bases; bases with no gene match: 5. The germline V gene has CDR1 SGHTA and CDR2 FQGNSA. The CDR3: CASSTRQGNYGYTF. The CDR3 nucleotides are TGTGCCAGCAGCACTCGACAGGGCAACTATGGCTACACCTTC. Full variable domain (outside the CDR3, taken from reference TRBV7-2 and TRBJ1-2): GAGVSQSPSNKVTEKGKDVELRCDPISGHTALYWYRQSLGQGLEFLIYFQGNSAPDKSGLPSDRFSAERTGGSVSTLTIQRTQQEDSAVYLCASSTRQGNYGYTFGSGTRLTVV.

The chain recombines TRBV29-1 with TRBJ1-1; D call uncertain. This CDR3 region has 15 residues. Trimming took 1 base from V and 1 from J, leaving 13 bases between them. Germline CDR1 reads SQVTM; CDR2 reads ANQGSEA. Here the CDR3 DNA reads TGCAGCGTTGAAGGAGACGGTTTCCCGAACACTGAAGCTTTCTTT. This translates into CSVEGDGFPNTEAFF.

The chain links TRBV23-1 to TRBJ1-2; a weak D match, TRBD1 (6 bases). TRBV23-1 is sorted into the ORF group, with uncertain function. Between the trimmed V and J ends, which lost 8 bases and 4 bases, there was a span of 20 bases. The CDR3 sequence is 15 residues long. The CDR3 here is CASGSYRVPGYGYTF. DNA of the CDR3: TGCGCCAGCGGCTCCTACAGGGTGCCTGGCTATGGCTACACCTTC.

The chain combines TRBV5-1 with TRBJ2-1; D unclear. This CDR3 region has 15 residues. Germline CDR1 reads SGHRS; CDR2 reads YFSETQ. V was pared by 4 bases and J by 3 bases, with 14 bases between. DNA of the CDR3: TGCGCCAGCAGCATACCTGGCCCAAACTACAATGAGCAGTTCTTC. This translates into CASSIPGPNYNEQFF.

The rearrangement joins TRBV30 to TRBJ1-6, with TRBD1 as a possible D gene (6 bases). This CDR3 is built from 18 residues. The germline V and J ends were trimmed by 3 bases and 0 bases, with 18 bases remaining between them. The V gene's germline CDR1 is GTSNPN and CDR2 SVGIG (reference sequence). DNA of the CDR3: TGTGCCTGGAGCCCGGGCCCCAAAGGGGGCTCCTATAATTCACCCCTCCACTTT. Its protein is CAWSPGPKGGSYNSPLHF.

A few counts support this clone. The chain joins TRBV5-4 to TRBJ2-5; a possible D gene is TRBD1 (5 bases). V was trimmed by 4 bases and J by 2 bases, leaving 12 bases between them. Germline V lookup: CDR1 SGHNT, CDR2 YYREEE (reference sequence). The CDR3 spans 14 residues. The CDR3 loop is CASSHRSRQETQYF. The CDR3 coding sequence is TGTGCCAGCAGCCACAGGTCACGGCAAGAGACCCAGTACTTC.

This clone was seen a few times. The gene calls are TRBV10-3 and TRBJ1-1; D gene ambiguous. Germline V gene data show CDR1 as ENHRY and CDR2 as SYGVKD. The CDR3 length is 15 residues. With 2 bases removed from V and 3 bases from J, the gap between germline ends came to 13 bases. Here the CDR3 DNA reads TGTGCCATCAGTGAGGTTGGGTTTCGGGACACTGAAGCTTTCTTT. Translation gives CAISEVGFRDTEAFF.

In its sample, this clone was seen a few times. The rearrangement uses TRBV6-6 and TRBJ1-2, with D uncertain. Deletions cut 6 bases from V and 8 bases from J, with 16 bases between. This CDR3 is 13 amino acids long. Germline V gene data show CDR1 as MNHNY and CDR2 as SVGAGI (reference sequence). The chain's CDR3 is CASSSTVPGGYTF. The CDR3 DNA follows: TGTGCCAGCAGCAGTACCGTCCCCGGGGGCTACACCTTC.

This chain links TRBV7-9 with TRBJ1-4; D uncertain. This CDR3 has 13 amino acids. The germline gives CDR1 SEHNR, CDR2 FQNEAQ (reference sequence). V was cut by 2 bases and J by 3 bases, with 4 bases left in between. The CDR3, as DNA: TGTGCCAGCAGCTTATCAGCTAATGAAAAACTGTTTTTT. It yields the protein CASSLSANEKLFF.

The V gene is TRBV6-5, the J gene TRBJ2-7; 7 nucleotides match TRBD2. Germline lookup yields CDR1 MNHEY and CDR2 SVGAGI. V was pared by 7 bases and J by 1 base, with 10 bases of the junction left unmatched. The CDR3 sequence is 15 residues long. CDR3 amino acids: CASKRTGGGSYEQYF. DNA for the CDR3: TGTGCCAGCAAGAGGACTGGGGGGGGTTCCTACGAGCAGTACTTC.

J is TRBJ2-7 and V is TRBV5-1; D remains unclear. Trimming stripped 2 bases from V and 1 base from J, with 10 bases between. The CDR3 has 14 amino acids. Germline CDR1 reads SGHRS; CDR2 reads YFSETQ. In DNA form, the CDR3 reads TGCGCCAGCAGCTTCGGTCAGGAATCCTACGAGCAGTACTTC. Encoded protein: CASSFGQESYEQYF.

This chain links TRBV9 with TRBJ2-3; tentatively, D is TRBD1 or TRBD2 (5 bases each). The V gene lost 3 bases and the J gene lost 0 bases, with 11 bases spanning the gap. From germline, CDR1 is SGDLS and CDR2 YYNGEE. CDR3 length: 15 residues. CDR3 sequence reads: CASSARGSSTDTQYF. CDR3 DNA sequence: TGTGCCAGCAGCGCGAGGGGTAGCAGCACAGATACGCAGTATTTT.

The table lists this clone with a few counts. The gene calls are TRBV6-5 and TRBJ2-5; perhaps TRBD2 as D (5 bases). Germline V gene lookup returns CDR1 MNHEY and CDR2 SVGAGI. This CDR3 spans 13 amino acids. V lost 8 bases, J lost 1 base, and 11 bases lay in between. The CDR3 loop reads CASRWAGQETQYF. CDR3 sequence (DNA): TGTGCCAGCCGCTGGGCGGGCCAAGAGACCCAGTACTTC.

This clone was seen ten or more times. The rearrangement uses TRBV4-3 and TRBJ2-4; a possible D gene is TRBD2 (6 bases). This CDR3 region has 14 residues. Looked up from germline, CDR1 is LGHNA and CDR2 is YSLEER. The V gene lost 4 bases and the J gene lost 7 bases, with 14 bases spanning the gap. The CDR3 loop reads CASSLRESGNIQYF. CDR3 nucleotides: TGCGCCAGCAGCCTCCGGGAGTCGGGGAACATTCAGTACTTC.

The genes are TRBV30 and TRBJ1-3, with D unresolved. Trimming shortened V by 4 bases and J by 4 bases, and 11 bases separated the two germline ends. CDR1 GTSNPN and CDR2 SVGIG come from the germline V gene (reference sequence). The CDR3 contains 13 residues. CDR3 coding DNA: TGTGCCTGGACCCCACTCATCGGAAACACCATATATTTT. It is translated as CAWTPLIGNTIYF.

This clone turned up a few times. V gene TRBV7-9 combines with J gene TRBJ1-1; D uncertain. Per the germline V gene, CDR1 is SEHNR and CDR2 is FQNEAQ (reference sequence). The CDR3 is made up of 13 amino acids. The V end lost 5 bases, the J end lost 1 base, and 8 bases lay between the germline ends. The CDR3 protein is CASSTDGNTEAFF. CDR3 DNA: TGTGCCAGCAGCACGGACGGGAACACTGAAGCTTTCTTT.

This clone was counted only a few times. This chain's CDR3 is CASRTTNDPSTDTQYF. For the CDR3, the DNA is TGTGCCAGCAGAACAACCAACGACCCGAGCACAGATACGCAGTATTTT. This rearrangement joins TRBV28 to TRBJ2-3; D is uncertain. V dropped 6 bases and J dropped 0 bases, with 16 bases sitting between them. This CDR3 has 16 residues. In germline, CDR1 is MDHEN, CDR2 SYDVKM.

This sequence joins TRBV5-6 and TRBJ2-1; 8 positions agree with TRBD2. Germline V CDR1 and CDR2: SGHDT, YYEEEE. The CDR3 has 14 amino acids. The V gene end was trimmed by 1 base and the J gene end by 8 bases; junction bases not matched to a gene: 5. The CDR3 is CASSLTSGGYEQFF. For the CDR3, the DNA is TGTGCCAGCAGCTTGACCAGCGGGGGTTATGAGCAGTTCTTC.

In this sample, this clone turned up a few times. The rearrangement links TRBV29-1 to TRBJ1-1; D might be TRBD1 (6 bases). The V gene lost 5 bases and the J gene lost 6 bases, with 16 bases spanning the gap. The CDR3 runs 13 residues. The germline gives CDR1 SQVTM, CDR2 ANQGSEA. The CDR3 bases are TGCAGCGTTCCCCTCGGGGGGCAGGCTGAAGCTTTCTTT. This sequence encodes CSVPLGGQAEAFF.

V usage is TRBV5-1 and J usage is TRBJ1-4, with 10 bases that match TRBD1. The germline CDR1 and CDR2 sequences are SGHRS and YFSETQ. J lost 6 bases, V lost 4 bases, and 0 bases had no gene match. This CDR3 contains 13 residues. The CDR3 coding sequence is TGCGCCAGCAGCGGGACAGGGGATGAAAAACTGTTTTTT. This encodes CASSGTGDEKLFF.

The V call is TRBV25-1, the J call TRBJ2-2; TRBD1 matches at 12 bases. The CDR3 runs 17 residues. Trimming took 3 bases from V and 8 from J; bases not matched to a gene: 10. CDR1 MGHDK and CDR2 SYGVNS come from the germline V gene. The chain's CDR3 is CASSDHVGQGARGELFF. DNA for the CDR3: TGTGCCAGCAGTGACCACGTGGGACAGGGGGCCAGAGGGGAGCTGTTTTTT. Full variable domain (outside the CDR3, taken from reference TRBV25-1 and TRBJ2-2): EADIYQTPRYLVIGTGKKITLECSQTMGHDKMYWYQQDPGMELHLIHYSYGVNSTEKGDLSSESTVSRIRTEHFPLTLESARPSHTSQYLCASSDHVGQGARGELFFGEGSRLTVL.

This clone was picked up a small number of times. The chain joins TRBV7-9 to TRBJ2-7; possibly TRBD1 for D (6 bases). The germline gives CDR1 SEHNR, CDR2 FQNEAQ (reference sequence). V was trimmed by 3 bases and J by 3 bases, leaving 15 bases between them. The CDR3 covers 15 residues. In DNA form, the CDR3 reads TGTGCCAGCAGCTTTGAATGGGGGCAGGACTACGAGCAGTACTTC. It encodes CASSFEWGQDYEQYF.

CDR3 bases: TGTGCCAGCAGCTTAGGGAGGCACGCCGGGGAGCTGTTTTTT. Encoded protein: CASSLGRHAGELFF. The rearrangement joins TRBV11-3 to TRBJ2-2; tentatively, D is TRBD2 (5 bases). Trimming removed 1 base from V and 6 bases from J, with 9 bases in between. Per germline, CDR1 SGHNT and CDR2 YENEEA. The CDR3 covers 14 residues.